This T cell receptor beta chain comes out of a study of type 1 regulatory T cells. TCRdb re-called the reads with MiXCR, one entry per CDR3 protein. The sample lists approximately 90,000 distinct CDR3 sequences, less than 40% occurring once. Germline V gene data show CDR1 as PRHDT and CDR2 as FYEKMQ (reference sequence). The ends lost 3 bases at V and 8 bases at J; junction bases unmatched: 8. This CDR3 is 15 amino acids long. The rearrangement links TRBV13 to TRBJ2-1; 9 bases are a match to TRBD2. The sequenced sample was CD4+ T cells, either the whole sample or a sorted fraction (not recorded which). This TCR came from a human donor in good health. CDR3 in amino acids: CASSFRTSGSDEQFF. Written as DNA, the CDR3 is TGTGCCAGCAGCTTTAGAACTAGCGGGTCGGATGAGCAGTTCTTC.